This TCR beta chain was captured in a study of shared clonotypes between healthy human individuals (TCRdb year 2020). About the full investigation: The cohort comprised two women and a few men aged 18 to 49 years. For each donor, three plates each were used for CD4 naive and CD4 memory, two plates were used for CD8 naive, and one plate was used for CD8 memory. To estimate repertoire size and how much clonotypes are shared between individuals, the study performed deep sequencing of blood TCR repertoires from roughly five healthy adults. Different laboratories and diverse techniques were used to prepare libraries and sequence TCR repertoires, to increase sequencing depth and limit assay-specific biases. Leukapheresis yielded between about 0.85 and 9 billion PBMCs per donor.

What the study reported, not specific to this receptor: Compared with non-shared clonotypes, the clonotypes found in all four sorted-subset donors had higher generation probabilities. Sharing across a few donors was observed for approximately 4.6% of naive CD4, 3.5% of naive CD8, 2% to 2.5% of memory CD4, and 0.4% of memory CD8 clonotypes. Sampling was restricted to blood, and TCR repertoires in tissues likely differ from the TCR repertoires found in blood. Because the study included only a small number of donors, the genetic and exposure-history diversity represented was limited. Incomplete sequencing was indicated by rarefaction of sorted-subset datasets, despite the large sequencing depth. Pairwise subsampling led to the expectation that sequencing depth would affect the degree of clonotype sharing among donors. Larger estimated clonotype richness was generally found for naive subsets than for memory subsets.

CDR1 and CDR2 (GTSNPN, SVGIG) derive from the germline V gene (reference sequence). From V the trimming removes 0 bases and from J it removes 7 bases, while the gene matches leave 6 bases of the junction unaccounted for. The CDR3 covers 14 residues, taking in both the cysteine and the phenylalanine. Just the 42-base CDR3 DNA is kept, in frame starting at base 1. Using the deep immunoSEQ assay, TCR CDR3 regions were amplified from genomic DNA by multiplex PCR. Genomic DNA extracted from each cell subset was distributed evenly over all wells of several immunoSEQ 96-well plates, and each plate served as one replicate. For sorted subsets, around 200 ng genomic DNA, equal to some 30,000 T cell genomes, was loaded into each replicate PCR. Purified libraries were quantified with a Qubit 3.0 fluorometer, sized on a Bioanalyzer 2100, and re-quantified with the KAPA Library Quantification kit. Every immunoSEQ 96-well plate was sequenced on a separate single-read 150-cycle Illumina NextSeq 550 flow cell. The study's processing was this. The immunoSEQ output contained only junctional sequences without quality scores, so filtering could not match that applied to full-length reads. Sequences were annotated with PyIR, a Python wrapper for IgBLAST v1.9, using IMGT germline references to assign V/J genes and CDR3. Any read was removed if the V/J assignment was weak (E-value above 1e-6), the CDR3 was missing, or the read contained stop codons, out-of-frame junctions, or ambiguous translated residues. V3J clonotypes were defined by identical inferred V gene, J gene, and CDR3 amino acid sequence. Percentage overlap between repertoires was calculated by dividing the number of shared unique clonotypes by the size of the smaller repertoire. Repertoire richness was assessed with RTK rarefaction, the Chao1 estimator, and Recon v2.1 estimates of unobserved clonotypes. Generation probabilities were computed with OLGA for all TCRbeta clonotypes obtained by the gDNA method from several donors. TCRdb obtained this table from immuneACCESS and retained in-frame rearrangements with V and J assigned. These tables miss some clones; where compared with another copy, unresolved V genes account for less than half of the shortfall, and the remainder is unexplained. That table gives V, J and clone size, and the DNA gave D and trimming. Recorded for this sample are over a million clones; about 76% of them occurred a single time. The top ten hold 1.4% of the sample.

The donors were healthy, HIV-negative adults who had no recently reported acute infections or vaccinations. Every donor was a Caucasian adult living in Nashville, Tennessee, USA. Magnetic negative selection was used to enrich CD4+ T cells, after which naive cells were positively selected on CD45RA and the negative fraction became the memory subset. After blood collection by leukapheresis, PBMCs were isolated using Ficoll-Histopaque density gradient centrifugation and then cryopreserved in the vapor phase of liquid nitrogen. Purity and quantity of every magnetically sorted T cell population were checked by analytical flow cytometry. Genomic DNA was isolated from every sorted fraction and measured by UV absorbance on a Nanodrop 2000c. Of note for this clone: Which antigen it targets is not known. The sample holds no much larger clone one base away, and base qualities are not on file.

The clonotype originates from a man aged 18 to 35 in good health. The chain joins TRBV30 to TRBJ1-5; 7 middle bases align to TRBD1. The specimen was memory CD4+ T cells sorted from blood. Per the publication, the cell subset or site label means: CD45RA-negative fraction. The nucleotide sequence reads TGTGCCTGGAGTGTAAGTCAGGGGGGCCAGCCCCAGCATTTT. The encoded protein is CAWSVSQGGQPQHF.